A selection of T cell receptor beta chains follows, all from one sample in a study of cytomegalovirus exposure and HLA in healthy donors. Sequencing used immunoSEQ multiplex PCR; TCRdb keeps in-frame clones, though not all of them. Of more than 90,000 clones detected, over 60% appear once; the ten largest clones hold roughly 8.8%. Sequenced sample: PBMCs. These receptors were obtained from a human donor in good health. Each CDR3 is given with its conserved first and last residue. D genes are given only for firm matches. Clone size, where shown, is once, few, many, or a class for clones that have expanded.

J gene,D gene,clone size,V gene,CDR3 protein,CDR3 DNA
TRBJ2-7,TRBD2,NA,TRBV30,CAWRGLAASYEQYF,TGTGCCTGGAGGGGACTAGCGGCTAGTTACGAGCAGTACTTC
TRBJ2-5,NA,once,TRBV5-1,CASSLRGETQYF,TGCGCCAGCAGCTTGAGGGGGGAGACCCAGTACTTC
TRBJ2-7,TRBD1,NA,TRBV18,CASSLYRPGQNYEQYF,TGTGCCAGCTCACTCTACCGCCCGGGACAGAACTACGAGCAGTACTTC
TRBJ1-2,NA,few,TRBV5-6,CASSKGENDYGYTF,TGTGCCAGCAGCAAAGGGGAAAACGACTATGGCTACACCTTC
TRBJ1-1,TRBD1,NA,TRBV2,CASRRQGMNTEAFF,TGTGCCAGCAGGAGACAGGGGATGAACACTGAAGCTTTCTTT
TRBJ2-7,NA,NA,TRBV7-6,CASSSDQDSSEQYF,TGTGCCAGCAGCTCGGACCAGGACAGTTCCGAGCAGTACTTC
TRBJ2-1,NA,NA,TRBV29-1,CSGAQRSSYNEQFF,TGCAGCGGGGCGCAGCGGAGCTCCTACAATGAGCAGTTCTTC
TRBJ1-1,TRBD1,once,TRBV29-1,CSASRTGGGSSGTEAFF,TGCAGCGCTAGCAGGACAGGGGGTGGAAGTTCGGGGACTGAAGCTTTCTTT
TRBJ2-5,NA,NA,TRBV5-1,CASSLRSPGELETQYF,TGCGCCAGCAGCTTGCGGTCGCCAGGGGAATTAGAGACCCAGTACTTC
TRBJ2-1,NA,NA,TRBV15,CATSTDRQVPYNEQFF,TGTGCCACCAGCACTGACAGACAGGTTCCCTACAATGAGCAGTTCTTC
TRBJ1-1,NA,NA,TRBV19,CASSIPSVAFF,TGTGCCAGTAGTATACCCTCCGTGGCTTTCTTT
TRBJ1-1,NA,NA,TRBV29-1,CSSGTGANTEAFF,TGCAGCTCAGGAACAGGTGCGAACACTGAAGCTTTCTTT
TRBJ2-1,NA,NA,TRBV29-1,CSVASGEAYNEQFF,TGCAGCGTTGCTTCGGGAGAGGCCTACAATGAGCAGTTCTTC
TRBJ2-3,NA,few,TRBV19,CASSIGGVGTDTQYF,TGTGCCAGTAGTATAGGCGGGGTCGGGACAGATACGCAGTATTTT
TRBJ2-7,NA,NA,TRBV6-6,CASTLRSGYEQYF,TGTGCCAGCACCCTCCGGAGCGGCTACGAGCAGTACTTC
TRBJ2-1,NA,NA,TRBV5-1,CASSLILNNEQFF,TGCGCCAGCAGCTTGATCTTAAACAATGAGCAGTTCTTC
TRBJ1-3,TRBD1,NA,TRBV9,CASSPEGTAETSGNTIYF,TGTGCCAGCAGCCCAGAGGGGACAGCGGAGACCTCTGGAAACACCATATATTTT
TRBJ1-2,TRBD1,NA,TRBV29-1,CSVRQGAEYGYTF,TGCAGCGTGAGACAGGGGGCTGAGTATGGCTACACCTTC
TRBJ2-7,NA,NA,TRBV9,CASSVGGRGFYEQYF,TGTGCCAGCAGCGTAGGTGGAAGGGGGTTCTACGAGCAGTACTTC
TRBJ1-2,NA,NA,TRBV7-9,CASSPLTIEGYTF,TGTGCCAGCAGCCCTCTGACAATTGAGGGCTACACCTTC
TRBJ1-4,TRBD1,NA,TRBV5-1,CASTELGQGAGYEKLFF,TGCGCCAGCACCGAACTGGGACAGGGGGCCGGTTATGAAAAACTGTTTTTT
TRBJ1-6,TRBD1,NA,TRBV4-1,CASSLRQGVNSPLHF,TGCGCCAGCAGCCTTAGACAGGGGGTTAATTCACCCCTCCACTTT
TRBJ2-7,NA,NA,TRBV15,CATSRDSGSRDSYEQYF,TGTGCCACCAGCAGAGATTCGGGCAGCCGGGACTCCTACGAGCAGTACTTC
TRBJ1-2,NA,NA,TRBV5-1,CASSLLDSNYGYTF,TGCGCCAGCAGCTTGTTAGACTCCAACTATGGCTACACCTTC
TRBJ1-1,NA,once,TRBV5-6,CASSLIGGNTEAFF,TGTGCCAGCAGCTTGATAGGGGGAAACACTGAAGCTTTCTTT
TRBJ2-3,TRBD2,NA,TRBV14,CASSQLAGTTDTQYF,TGTGCCAGCAGCCAACTAGCGGGGACTACAGATACGCAGTATTTT
TRBJ2-7,NA,NA,TRBV2,CASSEGGGQNYEQYF,TGTGCCAGCAGTGAAGGGGGGGGGCAGAACTACGAGCAGTACTTC
TRBJ1-2,NA,NA,TRBV10-1,CASSGDGRSGYGYTF,TGCGCCAGCAGTGGAGATGGGCGATCGGGATATGGCTACACCTTC
TRBJ2-7,TRBD2,NA,TRBV5-1,CASSLGTSPHSYEQYF,TGCGCCAGCAGCTTAGGGACTAGCCCCCACTCCTACGAGCAGTACTTC
TRBJ1-2,NA,NA,TRBV19,CASSIVPGDYGYTF,TGTGCCAGTAGTATAGTTCCGGGGGACTATGGCTACACCTTC
TRBJ1-5,TRBD1,NA,TRBV4-1,CASSFFAGTGDQPQHF,TGCGCCAGCAGCTTTTTCGCCGGGACAGGGGATCAGCCCCAGCATTTT
TRBJ1-5,NA,NA,TRBV11-2,CASSRQRLQPQHF,TGTGCCAGCAGCCGTCAGAGGTTGCAGCCCCAGCATTTT
TRBJ1-1,NA,few,TRBV5-1,CASSSDFTEAFF,TGCGCCAGCAGCTCAGATTTCACTGAAGCTTTCTTT
TRBJ1-2,NA,NA,TRBV15,CATSRGTSGGYTF,TGTGCCACCAGCAGGGGTACTTCGGGAGGCTACACCTTC
TRBJ2-5,TRBD1,NA,TRBV5-6,CASSATGQGTQYF,TGTGCCAGCAGCGCGACAGGGCAGGGGACCCAGTACTTC
TRBJ2-1,NA,NA,TRBV10-3,CAISESGRGDNEQFF,TGTGCCATCAGTGAGTCCGGACGGGGTGATAATGAGCAGTTCTTC
TRBJ1-1,NA,few,TRBV25-1,CASSKSGNMNTEAFF,TGTGCCAGCAGCAAGTCAGGCAACATGAACACTGAAGCTTTCTTT
TRBJ2-3,NA,NA,TRBV20-1,CSDREGDTQYF,TGCAGTGACAGGGAGGGAGATACGCAGTATTTT
TRBJ2-7,NA,NA,TRBV7-9,CASSFSPSYEQYF,TGTGCCAGCAGCTTTAGCCCATCCTACGAGCAGTACTTC
TRBJ2-7,TRBD2,once,TRBV11-3,CASSRGLAGSQEQYF,TGTGCCAGCAGCCGTGGACTAGCGGGATCCCAAGAGCAGTACTTC
TRBJ2-2,NA,once,TRBV6-1,CASSERGSANTGELFF,TGTGCCAGCAGTGAGAGAGGGTCGGCGAACACCGGGGAGCTGTTTTTT
TRBJ2-3,TRBD2,NA,TRBV5-1,CASSSYTSGGTDTQYF,TGCGCCAGCAGCTCATACACTAGCGGGGGCACAGATACGCAGTATTTT
TRBJ1-1,NA,NA,TRBV6-5,CASSLLRGITEAFF,TGTGCCAGCAGTTTGTTGCGGGGGATCACTGAAGCTTTCTTT
TRBJ2-6,NA,few,TRBV9,CASSVPASGANVLTF,TGTGCCAGCAGCGTCCCTGCAAGCGGGGCCAACGTCCTGACTTTC
TRBJ1-6,NA,NA,TRBV5-1,CASSLNHRDSYNSPLHF,TGCGCCAGCAGCTTAAACCACAGGGACTCCTATAATTCACCCCTCCACTTT
TRBJ2-7,NA,NA,TRBV7-8,CASSSSSYEQYF,TGTGCCAGCAGCTCCAGCTCCTACGAGCAGTACTTC
TRBJ1-3,TRBD1,NA,TRBV7-7,CASSPGQGRGNTIYF,TGTGCCAGCAGCCCGGGACAGGGGCGAGGAAACACCATATATTTT
TRBJ1-1,NA,NA,TRBV19,CASKGAEGGATEAFF,TGTGCCAGTAAAGGGGCAGAGGGGGGGGCGACTGAAGCTTTCTTT